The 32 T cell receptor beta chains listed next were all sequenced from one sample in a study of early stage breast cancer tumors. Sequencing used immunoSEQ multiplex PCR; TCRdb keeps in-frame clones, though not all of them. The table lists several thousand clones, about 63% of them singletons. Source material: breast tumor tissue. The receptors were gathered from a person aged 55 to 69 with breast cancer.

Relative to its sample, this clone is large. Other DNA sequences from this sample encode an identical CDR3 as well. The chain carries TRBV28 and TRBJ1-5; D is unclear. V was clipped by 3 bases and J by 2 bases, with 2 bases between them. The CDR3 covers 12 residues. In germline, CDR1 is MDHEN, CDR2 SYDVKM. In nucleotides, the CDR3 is TGTGCCAGCAGTTTTGGCAATCAGCCCCAGCATTTT. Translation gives CASSFGNQPQHF.

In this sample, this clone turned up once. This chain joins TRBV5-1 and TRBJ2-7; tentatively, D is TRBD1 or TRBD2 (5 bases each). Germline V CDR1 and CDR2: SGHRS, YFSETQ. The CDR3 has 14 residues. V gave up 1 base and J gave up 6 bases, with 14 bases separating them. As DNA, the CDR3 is TGCGCCAGCAGCTTGACAACCCCGAGGGGCGAGCAGTACTTC. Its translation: CASSLTTPRGEQYF.

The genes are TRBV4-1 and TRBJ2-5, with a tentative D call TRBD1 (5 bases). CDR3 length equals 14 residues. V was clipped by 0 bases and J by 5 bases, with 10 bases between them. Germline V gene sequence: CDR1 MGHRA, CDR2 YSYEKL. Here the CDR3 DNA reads TGCGCCAGCAGCCAAGAAGGGGATGGGGAGACCCAGTACTTC. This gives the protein CASSQEGDGETQYF.

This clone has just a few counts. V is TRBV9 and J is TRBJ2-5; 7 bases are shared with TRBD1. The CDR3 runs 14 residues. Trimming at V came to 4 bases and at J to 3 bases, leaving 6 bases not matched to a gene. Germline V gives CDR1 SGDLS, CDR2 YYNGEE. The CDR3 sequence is CASSPWTGEETQYF. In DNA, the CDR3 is TGTGCCAGCAGCCCCTGGACAGGCGAAGAGACCCAGTACTTC.

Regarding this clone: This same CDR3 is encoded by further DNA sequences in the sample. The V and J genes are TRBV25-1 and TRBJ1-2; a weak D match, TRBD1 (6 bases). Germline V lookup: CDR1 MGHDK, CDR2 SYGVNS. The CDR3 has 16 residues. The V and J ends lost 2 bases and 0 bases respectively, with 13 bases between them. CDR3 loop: CASSETGRLANYGYTF. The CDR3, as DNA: TGTGCCAGCAGTGAAACAGGGCGCCTAGCTAACTATGGCTACACCTTC.

The DNA for the CDR3 is TGCGCCAGCAGTGGGCCCGGGACGGGGCCCTACGAGCAGTACTTC. This encodes CASSGPGTGPYEQYF. V usage is TRBV23-1 and J usage is TRBJ2-7, with D possibly being TRBD1 or TRBD2 (5 bases each). TRBV23-1 counts as an open reading frame of uncertain function. This CDR3 contains 15 residues. The V end was cut by 5 bases, the J end by 2 bases, with 16 bases between.

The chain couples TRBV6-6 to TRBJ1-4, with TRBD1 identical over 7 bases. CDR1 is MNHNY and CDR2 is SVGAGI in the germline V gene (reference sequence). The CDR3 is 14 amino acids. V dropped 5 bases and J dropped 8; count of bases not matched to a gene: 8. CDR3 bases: TGTGCCAGCAGTCCGCAGGGGGTGTACGAAAAACTGTTTTTT. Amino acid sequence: CASSPQGVYEKLFF.

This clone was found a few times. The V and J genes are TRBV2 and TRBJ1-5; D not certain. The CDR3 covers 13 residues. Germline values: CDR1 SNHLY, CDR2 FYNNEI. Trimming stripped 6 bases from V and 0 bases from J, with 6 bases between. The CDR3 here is CASRADSNQPQHF. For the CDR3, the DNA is TGTGCCAGCAGGGCGGATAGCAATCAGCCCCAGCATTTT. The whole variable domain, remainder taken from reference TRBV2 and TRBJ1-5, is EPEVTQTPSHQVTQMGQEVILRCVPISNHLYFYWYRQILGQKVEFLVSFYNNEISEKSEIFDDQFSVERPDGSNFTLKIRSTKLEDSAMYFCASRADSNQPQHFGDGTRLSIL.

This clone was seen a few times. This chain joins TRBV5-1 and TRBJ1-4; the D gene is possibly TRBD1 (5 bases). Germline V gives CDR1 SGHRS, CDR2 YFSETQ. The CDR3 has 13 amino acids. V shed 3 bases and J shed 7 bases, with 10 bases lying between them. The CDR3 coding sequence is TGCGCCAGCAGCTCAGGACATATTGAAAAACTGTTTTTT. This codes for CASSSGHIEKLFF. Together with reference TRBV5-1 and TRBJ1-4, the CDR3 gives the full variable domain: KAGVTQTPRYLIKTRGQQVTLSCSPISGHRSVSWYQQTPGQGLQFLFEYFSETQRNKGNFPGRFSGRQFSNSRSEMNVSTLELGDSALYLCASSSGHIEKLFFGSGTQLSVL.

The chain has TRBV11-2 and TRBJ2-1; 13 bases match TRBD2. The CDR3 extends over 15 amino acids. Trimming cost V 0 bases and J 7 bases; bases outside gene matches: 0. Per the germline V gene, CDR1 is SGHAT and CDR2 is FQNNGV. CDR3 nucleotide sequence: TGTGCCAGCAGCTTAGAGACTAGCGGGAGGAATGAGCAGTTCTTC. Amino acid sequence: CASSLETSGRNEQFF.

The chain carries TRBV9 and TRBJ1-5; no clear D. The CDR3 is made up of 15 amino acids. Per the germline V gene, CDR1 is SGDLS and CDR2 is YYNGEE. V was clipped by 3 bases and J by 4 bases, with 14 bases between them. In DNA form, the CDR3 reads TGTGCCAGCAGCGCCGCAGGAGTGGGTAATCAGCCCCAGCATTTT. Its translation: CASSAAGVGNQPQHF.

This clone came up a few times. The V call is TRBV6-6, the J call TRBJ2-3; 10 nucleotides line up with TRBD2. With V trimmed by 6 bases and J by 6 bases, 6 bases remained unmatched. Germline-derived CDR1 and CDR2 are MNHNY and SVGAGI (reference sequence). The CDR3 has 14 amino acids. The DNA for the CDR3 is TGTGCCAGCAGCTCTAGCGGGGGCGGGGATACGCAGTATTTT. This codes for CASSSSGGGDTQYF.

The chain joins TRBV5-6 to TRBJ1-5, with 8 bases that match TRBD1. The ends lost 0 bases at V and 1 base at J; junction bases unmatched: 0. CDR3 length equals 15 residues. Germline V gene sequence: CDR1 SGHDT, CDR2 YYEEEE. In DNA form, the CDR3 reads TGTGCCAGCAGCTTGGGACAGGGGAGCAATCAGCCCCAGCATTTT. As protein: CASSLGQGSNQPQHF.

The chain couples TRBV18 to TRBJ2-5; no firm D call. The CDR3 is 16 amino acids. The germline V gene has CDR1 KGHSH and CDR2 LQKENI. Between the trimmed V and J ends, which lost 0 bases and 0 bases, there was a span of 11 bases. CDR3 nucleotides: TGTGCCAGCTCACCACCAATTCGGGCCAACCAAGAGACCCAGTACTTC. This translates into CASSPPIRANQETQYF.

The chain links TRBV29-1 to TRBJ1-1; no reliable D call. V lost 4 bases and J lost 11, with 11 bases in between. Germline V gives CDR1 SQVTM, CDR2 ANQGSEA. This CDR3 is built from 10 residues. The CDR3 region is CSVVAEFAFF. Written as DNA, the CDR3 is TGCAGCGTTGTGGCGGAGTTTGCTTTCTTT. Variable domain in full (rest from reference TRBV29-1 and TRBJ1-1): SAVISQKPSRDICQRGTSLTIQCQVDSQVTMMFWYRQQPGQSLTLIATANQGSEATYESGFVIDKFPISRPNLTFSTLTVSNMSPEDSSIYLCSVVAEFAFFGQGTRLTVV.

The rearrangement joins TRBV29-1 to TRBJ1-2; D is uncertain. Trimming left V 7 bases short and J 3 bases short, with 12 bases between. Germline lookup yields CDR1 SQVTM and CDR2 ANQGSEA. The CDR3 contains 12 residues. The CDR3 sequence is CSAVWGDYGYTF. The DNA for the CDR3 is TGCAGCGCCGTGTGGGGTGACTATGGCTACACCTTC.

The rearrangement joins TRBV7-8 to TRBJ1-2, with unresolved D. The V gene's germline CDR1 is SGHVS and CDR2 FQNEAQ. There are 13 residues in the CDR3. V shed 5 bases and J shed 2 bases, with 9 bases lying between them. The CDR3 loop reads CASSLGTNYGYTF. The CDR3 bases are TGTGCCAGCAGCCTGGGAACAAACTATGGCTACACCTTC.

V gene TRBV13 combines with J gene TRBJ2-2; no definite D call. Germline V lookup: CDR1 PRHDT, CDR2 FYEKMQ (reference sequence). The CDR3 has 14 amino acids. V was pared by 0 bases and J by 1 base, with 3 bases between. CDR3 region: CASSLGKNTGELFF. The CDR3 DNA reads TGTGCCAGCAGCTTAGGCAAGAACACCGGGGAGCTGTTTTTT.

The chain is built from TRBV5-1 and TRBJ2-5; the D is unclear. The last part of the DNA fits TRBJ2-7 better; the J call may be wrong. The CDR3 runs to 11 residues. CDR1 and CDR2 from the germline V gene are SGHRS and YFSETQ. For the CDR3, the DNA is TGCGCCAGCAGCTTGAACTCCGAGCAGTACTTC. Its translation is CASSLNSEQYF.

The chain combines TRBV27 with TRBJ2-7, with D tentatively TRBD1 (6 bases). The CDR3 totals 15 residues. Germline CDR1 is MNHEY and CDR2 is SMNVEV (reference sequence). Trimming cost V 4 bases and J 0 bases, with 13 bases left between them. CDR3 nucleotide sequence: TGTGCCAGCAGTTCCCCGAGAGGGGGCTCCTACGAGCAGTACTTC. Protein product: CASSSPRGGSYEQYF.

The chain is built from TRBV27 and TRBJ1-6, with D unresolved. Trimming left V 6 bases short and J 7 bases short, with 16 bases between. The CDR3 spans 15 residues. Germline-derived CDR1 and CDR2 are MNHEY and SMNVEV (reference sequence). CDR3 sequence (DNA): TGTGCCAGCAGGGCCGGGAGTCCTAGAAATTCACCCCTCCACTTT. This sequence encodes CASRAGSPRNSPLHF.

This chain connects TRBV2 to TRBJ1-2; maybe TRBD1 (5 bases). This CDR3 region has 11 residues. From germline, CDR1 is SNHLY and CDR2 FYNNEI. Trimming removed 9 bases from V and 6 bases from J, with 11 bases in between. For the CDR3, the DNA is TGTGCCAGTACAAGAGGGGATGGCTACACCTTC. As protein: CASTRGDGYTF. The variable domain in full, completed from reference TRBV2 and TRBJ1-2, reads EPEVTQTPSHQVTQMGQEVILRCVPISNHLYFYWYRQILGQKVEFLVSFYNNEISEKSEIFDDQFSVERPDGSNFTLKIRSTKLEDSAMYFCASTRGDGYTFGSGTRLTVV.

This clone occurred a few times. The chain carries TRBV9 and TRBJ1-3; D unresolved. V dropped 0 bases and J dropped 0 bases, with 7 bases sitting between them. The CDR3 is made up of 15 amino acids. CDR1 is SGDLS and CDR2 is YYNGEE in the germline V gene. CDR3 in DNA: TGTGCCAGCAGCGTAGACACTAGCTCTGGAAACACCATATATTTT. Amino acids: CASSVDTSSGNTIYF.

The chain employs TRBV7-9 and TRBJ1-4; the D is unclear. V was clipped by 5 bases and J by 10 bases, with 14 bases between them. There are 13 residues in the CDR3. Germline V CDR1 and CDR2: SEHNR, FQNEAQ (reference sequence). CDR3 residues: CASSPGPLVKLFF. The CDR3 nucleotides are TGTGCCAGCAGCCCGGGCCCACTCGTAAAACTGTTTTTT.

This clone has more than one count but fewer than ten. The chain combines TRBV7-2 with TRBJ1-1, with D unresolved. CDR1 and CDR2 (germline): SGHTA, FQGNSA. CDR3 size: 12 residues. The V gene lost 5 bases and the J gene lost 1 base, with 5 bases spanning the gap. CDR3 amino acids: CASSPRNTEAFF. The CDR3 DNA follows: TGTGCCAGCAGCCCTCGGAACACTGAAGCTTTCTTT. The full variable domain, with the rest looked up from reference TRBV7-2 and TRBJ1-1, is GAGVSQSPSNKVTEKGKDVELRCDPISGHTALYWYRQSLGQGLEFLIYFQGNSAPDKSGLPSDRFSAERTGGSVSTLTIQRTQQEDSAVYLCASSPRNTEAFFGQGTRLTVV.

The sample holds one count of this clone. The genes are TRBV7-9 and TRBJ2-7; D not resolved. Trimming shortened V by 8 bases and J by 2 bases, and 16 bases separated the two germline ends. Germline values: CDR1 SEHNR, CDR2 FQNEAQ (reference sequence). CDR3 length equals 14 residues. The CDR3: CASSPLMAAYEQYF. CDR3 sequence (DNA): TGTGCCAGCTCCCCCCTGATGGCCGCCTACGAGCAGTACTTC.

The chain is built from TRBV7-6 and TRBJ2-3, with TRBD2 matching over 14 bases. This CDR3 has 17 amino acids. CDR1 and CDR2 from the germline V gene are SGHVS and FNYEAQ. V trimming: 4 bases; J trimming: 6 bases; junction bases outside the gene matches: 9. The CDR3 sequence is CASSSGTSGSVYDTQYF. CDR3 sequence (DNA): TGTGCCAGCAGCTCGGGGACTAGCGGGAGTGTTTACGATACGCAGTATTTT.

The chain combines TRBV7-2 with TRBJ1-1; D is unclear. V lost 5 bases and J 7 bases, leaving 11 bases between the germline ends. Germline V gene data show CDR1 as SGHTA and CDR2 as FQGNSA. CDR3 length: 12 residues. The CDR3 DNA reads TGTGCCAGCAGCCCAGCCAACGGTGAAGCTTTCTTT. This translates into CASSPANGEAFF. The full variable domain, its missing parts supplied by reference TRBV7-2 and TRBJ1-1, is GAGVSQSPSNKVTEKGKDVELRCDPISGHTALYWYRQSLGQGLEFLIYFQGNSAPDKSGLPSDRFSAERTGGSVSTLTIQRTQQEDSAVYLCASSPANGEAFFGQGTRLTVV.

CDR3 coding DNA: TGTGCCAGCAGCTTGGTATTAGCGGGTACGGAGACCCAGTACTTC. Protein product: CASSLVLAGTETQYF. The chain employs TRBV5-4 and TRBJ2-5, with 7 bases that match TRBD2. The germline V gene encodes CDR1 SGHNT and CDR2 YYREEE (reference sequence). The CDR3 is made up of 15 amino acids. The trim removed 0 bases at V and 5 bases at J, leaving 7 bases unmatched. Looking up the rest from reference TRBV5-4 and TRBJ2-5 gives the full variable domain: ETGVTQSPTHLIKTRGQQVTLRCSSQSGHNTVSWYQQALGQGPQFIFQYYREEENGRGNFPPRFSGLQFPNYSSELNVNALELDDSALYLCASSLVLAGTETQYFGPGTRLLVL.

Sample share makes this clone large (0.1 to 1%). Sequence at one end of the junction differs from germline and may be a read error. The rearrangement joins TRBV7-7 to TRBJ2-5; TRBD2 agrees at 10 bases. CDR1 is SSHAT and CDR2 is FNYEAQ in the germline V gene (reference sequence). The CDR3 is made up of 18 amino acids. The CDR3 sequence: CASSLGYGSGGYQETQYF. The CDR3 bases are TGTGCTAGCAGCTTAGGATATGGTAGCGGGGGGTACCAAGAGACCCAGTACTTC.

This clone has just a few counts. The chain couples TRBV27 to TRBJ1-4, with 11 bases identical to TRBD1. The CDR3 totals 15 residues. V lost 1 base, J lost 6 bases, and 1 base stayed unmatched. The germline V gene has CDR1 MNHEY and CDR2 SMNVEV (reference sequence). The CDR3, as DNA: TGTGCCAGCAGTTTATGGACAGGGGGCGATGAAAAACTGTTTTTT. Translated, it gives CASSLWTGGDEKLFF.

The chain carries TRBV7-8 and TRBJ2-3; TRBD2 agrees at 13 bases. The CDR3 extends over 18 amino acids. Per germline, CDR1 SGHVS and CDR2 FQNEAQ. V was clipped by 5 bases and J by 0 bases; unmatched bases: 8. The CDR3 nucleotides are TGTGCCAGCAGCACCAGGTTGGGACTAGCGGGGAGCACAGATACGCAGTATTTT. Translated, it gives CASSTRLGLAGSTDTQYF.